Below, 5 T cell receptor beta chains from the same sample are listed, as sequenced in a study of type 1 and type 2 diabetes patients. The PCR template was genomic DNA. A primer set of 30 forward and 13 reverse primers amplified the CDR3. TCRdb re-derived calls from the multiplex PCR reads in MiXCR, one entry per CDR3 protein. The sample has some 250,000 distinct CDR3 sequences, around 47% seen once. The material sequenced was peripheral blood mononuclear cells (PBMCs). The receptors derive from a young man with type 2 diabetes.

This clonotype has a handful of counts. The CDR3 DNA reads TGTGCCAGCAGCCCACGCCTACAAGAGACCCAGTACTTC. Translating gives CASSPRLQETQYF. The chain employs TRBV14 and TRBJ2-5; no clear D. CDR1 is SGHDN, CDR2 FVKESK, per germline. This CDR3 comprises 13 residues. Trimming cost V 4 bases and J 2 bases, with 8 bases left between them.

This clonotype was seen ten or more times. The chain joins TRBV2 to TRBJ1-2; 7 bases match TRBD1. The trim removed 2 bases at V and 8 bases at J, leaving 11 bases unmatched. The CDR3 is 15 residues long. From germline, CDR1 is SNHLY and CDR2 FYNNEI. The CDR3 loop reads CASSESVDRDRGYTF. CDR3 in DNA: TGTGCCAGCAGTGAATCCGTTGACAGGGACCGCGGCTACACCTTC.

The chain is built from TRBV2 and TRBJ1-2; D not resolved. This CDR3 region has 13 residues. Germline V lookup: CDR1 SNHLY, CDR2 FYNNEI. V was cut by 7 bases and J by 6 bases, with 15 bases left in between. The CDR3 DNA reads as TGTGCCAGCACCCCCGAGCTAAGCCATGGCTACACCTTC. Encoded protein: CASTPELSHGYTF.

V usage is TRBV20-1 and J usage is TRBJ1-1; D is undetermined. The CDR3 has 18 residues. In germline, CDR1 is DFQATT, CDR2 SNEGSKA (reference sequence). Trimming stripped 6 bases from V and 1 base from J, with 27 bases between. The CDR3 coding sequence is TGCAGTGCGTCCGGGGTAAGGCCGGGCGCAGGACGGAACACTGAAGCTTTCTTT. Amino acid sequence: CSASGVRPGAGRNTEAFF.

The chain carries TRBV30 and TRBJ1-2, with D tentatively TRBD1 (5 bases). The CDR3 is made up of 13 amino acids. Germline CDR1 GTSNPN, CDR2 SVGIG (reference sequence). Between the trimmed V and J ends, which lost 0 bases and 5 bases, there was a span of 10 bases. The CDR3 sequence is CAWSVQADYGYTF. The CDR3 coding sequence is TGTGCCTGGAGTGTACAGGCGGATTATGGCTACACCTTC.